Presented here are 24 T cell receptor beta chains from one specimen sequenced in a study of control samples from healthy donors and cancer patients. TCRdb keeps only in-frame clones here, not all; method: immunoSEQ multiplex PCR. The sample has about 190,000 clones; the top ten hold more than 2%. The specimen sequenced was blood. The receptor source for this set is a woman aged 30 to 39 in good health.

Points on this clone: At one boundary the junction diverges from the germline segment, which might be a read error. Other nucleotide sequences from this sample produce the same CDR3. The rearrangement links TRBV28 to TRBJ2-3; D possibly corresponds to TRBD2 (5 bases). CDR3 length: 14 amino acids. Germline loops: CDR1 MDHEN, CDR2 SYDVKM. The DNA for the CDR3 is TGTGCCAGCAGTCCGGTTAGCGCCGCAGATACACAGTATTTT. Protein: CASSPVSAADTQYF.

This chain joins TRBV3-1 (or the pseudogene TRBV3-2) and TRBJ2-7; D gene ambiguous. Trimming shortened V by 4 bases and J by 7 bases, and 14 bases separated the two germline ends. Germline CDR1 reads LGHDT; CDR2 reads YNNKEL (reference sequence). This CDR3 spans 13 amino acids. The CDR3 DNA reads TGTGCCAGCAGCCCCGCGTTGGCGAGGGAGCAGTACTTC. Protein sequence: CASSPALAREQYF.

This chain links TRBV7-8 with TRBJ1-2; perhaps TRBD1 as D (6 bases). CDR1 and CDR2 from the germline V gene are SGHVS and FQNEAQ. Trimming removed 5 bases from V and 2 bases from J, with 12 bases in between. The CDR3 is 14 residues long. The CDR3 sequence is CASSEQGLNYGYTF. The CDR3 DNA sequence: TGTGCCAGCAGCGAACAGGGTCTCAACTATGGCTACACCTTC.

The chain employs TRBV28 and TRBJ1-4; tentatively, D is TRBD1 (5 bases). V was clipped by 6 bases and J by 3 bases, with 11 bases between them. The CDR3 runs to 14 residues. CDR1 is MDHEN and CDR2 is SYDVKM in the germline V gene. DNA of the CDR3: TGTGCCAGCAGATTGGGGGGAGCTAATGAAAAACTGTTTTTT. Its translation: CASRLGGANEKLFF.

V gene TRBV28 combines with J gene TRBJ1-2, with D uncertain. Between the trimmed V and J ends, which lost 5 bases and 4 bases, there was a span of 17 bases. Germline V gene lookup returns CDR1 MDHEN and CDR2 SYDVKM. The CDR3 has 15 residues. CDR3 DNA sequence: TGTGCCAGCAGTCCCGTCGGATCTTTCCTCTATGGCTACACCTTC. This translates into CASSPVGSFLYGYTF.

CDR3 in amino acids: CASSLGGTYGYTF. Written as DNA, the CDR3 is TGTGCCAGCAGCTTGGGGGGTACCTATGGCTACACCTTC. This sequence joins TRBV5-5 and TRBJ1-2; the D is unclear. The CDR3 spans 13 residues. V lost 0 bases to trimming and J lost 4 bases, with 7 bases between them. The V gene's germline CDR1 is SGHKS and CDR2 YYEKEE (reference sequence).

The chain uses TRBV20-1 and TRBJ1-1, with D possibly TRBD1 on 6 matching bases. CDR1 and CDR2 (germline): DFQATT, SNEGSKA (reference sequence). Trimming stripped 3 bases from V and 3 bases from J, with 11 bases between. The CDR3 spans 13 residues. The CDR3 nucleotides are TGCAGTGCTAGTGTACAGGGCGACACTGAAGCTTTCTTT. Protein sequence: CSASVQGDTEAFF.

This sequence joins TRBV7-9 and TRBJ2-5; the D is unclear. V lost 3 bases, J lost 2 bases, and 10 bases lay in between. Germline CDR1 SEHNR, CDR2 FQNEAQ (reference sequence). This CDR3 region has 14 residues. The CDR3 sequence: CASSFLGIQETQYF. The CDR3 region has the DNA TGTGCCAGCAGCTTTCTTGGGATACAAGAGACCCAGTACTTC.

This chain links TRBV4-2 with TRBJ1-1; tentative D call: TRBD1 (5 bases). CDR1 and CDR2 from the germline V gene are LGHNA and YNFKEQ. The CDR3 contains 13 residues. Trimming removed 5 bases at V and 1 base at J, with 8 bases between. The CDR3 loop is CASSWDGNTEAFF. The CDR3 DNA reads as TGTGCCAGCAGCTGGGACGGGAACACTGAAGCTTTCTTT.

The chain joins TRBV5-6 to TRBJ1-2, with D perhaps TRBD1 (5 bases). In germline, CDR1 is SGHDT, CDR2 YYEEEE. Trimming took off 3 bases at V and 2 bases at J, with 14 bases between the two ends. CDR3 size: 15 residues. The CDR3 nucleotides are TGTGCCAGCAGCTGGGGGAGTCGGGCAAACTATGGCTACACCTTC. Translating gives CASSWGSRANYGYTF.

This chain links TRBV2 with TRBJ1-1; D not certain. Per the germline V gene, CDR1 is SNHLY and CDR2 is FYNNEI. Trimming took 4 bases from V and 10 from J, leaving 10 bases between them. This CDR3 has 11 residues. This CDR3 is CASSVEWVAFF. CDR3 sequence (DNA): TGTGCCAGCAGTGTCGAATGGGTAGCTTTCTTT.

The chain has TRBV11-2 and TRBJ2-3; 10 bases are shared with TRBD2. The CDR3 length is 17 residues. J gave up 4 bases and V 1 base, and 8 bases lay outside the gene matches. Germline V gives CDR1 SGHAT, CDR2 FQNNGV. Here the CDR3 DNA reads TGTGCCAGCAGCTTAGTTAGGGCTAGCGGGGGATCAGATACGCAGTATTTT. Its protein is CASSLVRASGGSDTQYF.

The chain has TRBV13 and TRBJ2-1, with D perhaps matching TRBD1 or TRBD2 (6 bases each). V dropped 3 bases and J dropped 4 bases, with 16 bases sitting between them. The germline V gene encodes CDR1 PRHDT and CDR2 FYEKMQ (reference sequence). CDR3 size: 16 residues. The CDR3 loop is CASSFGSGAGYNEQFF. In nucleotides, the CDR3 is TGTGCCAGCAGCTTCGGCTCGGGGGCCGGGTACAATGAGCAGTTCTTC.

The CDR3 DNA is TGTGCCACCAGCATGGGACGCCTGTTCAATCAGCCCCAGCATTTT. Translating it yields CATSMGRLFNQPQHF. This rearrangement joins TRBV15 to TRBJ1-5; TRBD1 might be the D (5 bases). From germline, CDR1 is LNHNV and CDR2 YYDKDF (reference sequence). Trimming pared 4 bases from V and 3 bases from J, leaving 13 bases between. The CDR3 length is 15 residues.

The CDR3 region has the DNA TGTGCCAGCAGCGACCGGACAGGGGGCGAGGAAAAACTGTTTTTT. Its translation: CASSDRTGGEEKLFF. The chain recombines TRBV7-9 with TRBJ1-4, with 11 bases identical to TRBD1. V was clipped by 5 bases and J by 8 bases; unmatched bases: 7. The CDR3 extends over 15 amino acids. CDR1 and CDR2 (germline): SEHNR, FQNEAQ (reference sequence).

CDR3 nucleotides: TGTGCCAGCAGCTTGGTGGCAGGGAATCAGCCCCAGCATTTT. Its translation is CASSLVAGNQPQHF. This chain links TRBV5-8 with TRBJ1-5; a weak D match, TRBD1 (5 bases). The V end lost 0 bases, the J end lost 4 bases, and 8 bases lay between the germline ends. From germline, CDR1 is SGHTS and CDR2 YDEGEE. The CDR3 loop spans 14 amino acids.

DNA of the CDR3: TGCGCCAGCGGGGGTTCGTCCCAAGAGACCCAGTACTTC. This sequence encodes CASGGSSQETQYF. The chain carries TRBV5-1 and TRBJ2-5; perhaps D is TRBD1 or TRBD2 (5 bases each). The V and J ends lost 7 bases and 1 base respectively, with 11 bases between them. This CDR3 has 13 amino acids. Germline V gene sequence: CDR1 SGHRS, CDR2 YFSETQ.

The chain carries TRBV4-2 and TRBJ1-3, with TRBD1 as a possible D gene (5 bases). Germline V gene sequence: CDR1 LGHNA, CDR2 YNFKEQ. The CDR3 spans 18 residues. Trimming took 0 bases from V and 0 from J, leaving 15 bases between them. The CDR3 reads CASSQEWGSGSSGNTIYF. The CDR3 coding sequence is TGTGCCAGCAGCCAAGAGTGGGGGTCTGGTAGCTCTGGAAACACCATATATTTT.

V is TRBV27 and J is TRBJ2-7, with D perhaps matching TRBD2 (6 bases). This CDR3 spans 14 amino acids. Per germline, CDR1 MNHEY and CDR2 SMNVEV (reference sequence). V was cut by 8 bases and J by 0 bases, with 14 bases left in between. As DNA, the CDR3 is TGTGCCAGCCTCCCAGCGGGCGGCTCCTACGAGCAGTACTTC. This translates into CASLPAGGSYEQYF.

The CDR3 DNA follows: TGCAGTGCTAGTCTTCCGGGGGCCCCCTTTCATGAAGCTTTCTTT. It specifies CSASLPGAPFHEAFF. The chain carries TRBV20-1 and TRBJ1-1, with D perhaps TRBD1 (6 bases). V lost 3 bases and J lost 7, with 21 bases in between. The CDR3 spans 15 residues. The V gene's germline CDR1 is DFQATT and CDR2 SNEGSKA (reference sequence).

This chain uses TRBV28 with TRBJ1-1; TRBD1 aligns across 8 bases. This CDR3 is 16 amino acids long. The trim removed 3 bases at V and 6 bases at J, leaving 12 bases unmatched. Germline assignment: CDR1 MDHEN and CDR2 SYDVKM. CDR3 nucleotides: TGTGCCAGCAGTTTTGGGGTACAGGGGGTGGTGGCTGAAGCTTTCTTT. Its translation is CASSFGVQGVVAEAFF.

The rearrangement joins TRBV7-2 to TRBJ1-4; TRBD1 might be the D (6 bases). The CDR3 has 15 residues. Germline V gene lookup returns CDR1 SGHTA and CDR2 FQGNSA. Trimming took off 2 bases at V and 7 bases at J, with 14 bases between the two ends. CDR3 in DNA: TGTGCCAGCAGCTTAAGTCAAGGGGGGAGTGAAAAACTGTTTTTT. Residues: CASSLSQGGSEKLFF.

The gene calls are TRBV2 and TRBJ2-6; 8 bases are shared with TRBD1. Germline CDR1 and CDR2: SNHLY and FYNNEI. This CDR3 has 18 amino acids. V shed 4 bases, J shed 2 bases, and the junction held 10 bases outside the gene matches. CDR3 loop: CASSGGDRGPTGANVLTF. DNA for the CDR3: TGTGCCAGCAGTGGAGGAGACAGGGGCCCCACTGGGGCCAACGTCCTGACTTTC.

V is TRBV9 and J is TRBJ2-4; 8 bases match TRBD1. V gave up 4 bases and J gave up 6 bases; unmatched junction bases: 6. CDR3 size: 14 residues. Germline CDR1 and CDR2: SGDLS and YYNGEE. The CDR3 coding sequence is TGTGCCAGCAGCCCACAGGGGGGCTCAAACATTCAGTACTTC. Amino acids: CASSPQGGSNIQYF.